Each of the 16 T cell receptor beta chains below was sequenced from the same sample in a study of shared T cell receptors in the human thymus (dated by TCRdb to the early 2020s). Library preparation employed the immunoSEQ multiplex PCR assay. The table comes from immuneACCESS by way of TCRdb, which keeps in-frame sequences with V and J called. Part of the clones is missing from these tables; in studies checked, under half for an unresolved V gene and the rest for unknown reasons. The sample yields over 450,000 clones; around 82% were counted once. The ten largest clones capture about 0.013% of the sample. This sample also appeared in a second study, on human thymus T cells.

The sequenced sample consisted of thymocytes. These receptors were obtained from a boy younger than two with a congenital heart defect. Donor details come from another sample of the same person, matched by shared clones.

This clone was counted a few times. Written as DNA, the CDR3 is TGTGCCAGCAGTGAAGCGCTTCTGGCGGAGGCAAACAATGAGCAGTTCTTC. It translates to CASSEALLAEANNEQFF. This sequence joins TRBV6-1 and TRBJ2-1; weak D call: TRBD2 (5 bases). Germline V gene data show CDR1 as MNHNS and CDR2 as SASEGT. Trimming pared 0 bases from V and 5 bases from J, leaving 17 bases between. The CDR3 sequence is 17 residues long.

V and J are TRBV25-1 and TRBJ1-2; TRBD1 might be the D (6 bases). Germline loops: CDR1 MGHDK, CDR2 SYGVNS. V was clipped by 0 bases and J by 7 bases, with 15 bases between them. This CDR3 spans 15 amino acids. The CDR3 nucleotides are TGTGCCAGCAGTGAATATAGGACAGCGGCGGTTGGCTACACCTTC. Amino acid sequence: CASSEYRTAAVGYTF.

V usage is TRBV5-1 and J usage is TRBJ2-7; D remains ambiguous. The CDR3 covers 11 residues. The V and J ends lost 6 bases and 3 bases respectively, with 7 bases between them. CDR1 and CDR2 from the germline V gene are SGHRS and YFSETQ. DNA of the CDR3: TGCGCCAGCACCCCCCTCTACGAGCAGTACTTC. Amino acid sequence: CASTPLYEQYF. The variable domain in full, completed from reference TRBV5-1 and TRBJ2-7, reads KAGVTQTPRYLIKTRGQQVTLSCSPISGHRSVSWYQQTPGQGLQFLFEYFSETQRNKGNFPGRFSGRQFSNSRSEMNVSTLELGDSALYLCASTPLYEQYFGPGTRLTVT.

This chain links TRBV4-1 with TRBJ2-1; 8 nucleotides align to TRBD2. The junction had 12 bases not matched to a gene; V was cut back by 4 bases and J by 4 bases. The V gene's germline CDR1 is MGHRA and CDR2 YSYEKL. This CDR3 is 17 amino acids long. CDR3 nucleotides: TGCGCCAGCAGCCCCCTCGGGAGCGGGAGTATATACAATGAGCAGTTCTTC. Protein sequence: CASSPLGSGSIYNEQFF.

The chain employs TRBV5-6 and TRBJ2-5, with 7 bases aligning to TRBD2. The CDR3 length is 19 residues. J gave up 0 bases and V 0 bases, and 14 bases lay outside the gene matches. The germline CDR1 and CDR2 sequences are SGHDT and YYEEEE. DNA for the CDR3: TGTGCCAGCAGCTTGGCCTTTGGGGTTAGCGGGCCTTACCAAGAGACCCAGTACTTC. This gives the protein CASSLAFGVSGPYQETQYF.

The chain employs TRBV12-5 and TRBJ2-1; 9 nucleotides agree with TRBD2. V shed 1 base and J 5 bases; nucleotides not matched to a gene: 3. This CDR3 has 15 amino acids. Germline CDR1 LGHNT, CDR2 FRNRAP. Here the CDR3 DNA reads TGTGCTAGTGGTTTGGGACTAGCGGCCGACAATGAGCAGTTCTTC. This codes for CASGLGLAADNEQFF.

As DNA, the CDR3 is TGTGCCAGCAGCCAACAGAGCGGGACCCCCGGGGATGAGCAGTTCTTC. Encoded protein: CASSQQSGTPGDEQFF. V is TRBV4-2 and J is TRBJ2-1; 7 bases fit TRBD2. The CDR3 covers 16 residues. The V and J ends lost 2 bases and 8 bases, in that order; junction bases with no gene match: 12. Per germline, CDR1 LGHNA and CDR2 YNFKEQ.

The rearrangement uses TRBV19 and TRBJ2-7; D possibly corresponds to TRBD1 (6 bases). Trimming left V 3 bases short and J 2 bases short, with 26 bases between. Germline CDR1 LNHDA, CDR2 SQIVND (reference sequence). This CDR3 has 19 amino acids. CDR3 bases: TGTGCCAGTAGTATGGAGAAGTGCAGGGGAAGAAGTTGCCCCTACGAGCAGTACTTC. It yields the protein CASSMEKCRGRSCPYEQYF.

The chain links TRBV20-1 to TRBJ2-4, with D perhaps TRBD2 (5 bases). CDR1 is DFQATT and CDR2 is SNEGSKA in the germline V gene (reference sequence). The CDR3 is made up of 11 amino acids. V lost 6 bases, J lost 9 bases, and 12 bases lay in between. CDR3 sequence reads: CSATREGIQYF. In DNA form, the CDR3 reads TGCAGTGCGACCAGAGAGGGCATTCAGTACTTC.

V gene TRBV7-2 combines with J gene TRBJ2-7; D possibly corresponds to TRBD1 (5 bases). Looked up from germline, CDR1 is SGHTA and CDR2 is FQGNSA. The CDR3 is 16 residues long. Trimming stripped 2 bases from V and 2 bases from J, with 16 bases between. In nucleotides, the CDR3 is TGTGCCAGCAGCTTATTCCCCAGGCAGGGCGCCTACGAGCAGTACTTC. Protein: CASSLFPRQGAYEQYF.

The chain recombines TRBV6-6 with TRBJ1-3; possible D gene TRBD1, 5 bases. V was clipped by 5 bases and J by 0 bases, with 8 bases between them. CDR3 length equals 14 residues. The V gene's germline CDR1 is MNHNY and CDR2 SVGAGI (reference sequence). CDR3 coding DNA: TGTGCCAGCAGTGTACAGGTCTCTGGAAACACCATATATTTT. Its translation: CASSVQVSGNTIYF.

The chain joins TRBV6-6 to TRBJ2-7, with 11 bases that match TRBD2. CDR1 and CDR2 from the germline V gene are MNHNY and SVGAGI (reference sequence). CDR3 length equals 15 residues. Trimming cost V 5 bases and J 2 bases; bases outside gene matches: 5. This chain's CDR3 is CASSSLAGGAYEQYF. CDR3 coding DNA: TGTGCCAGCAGTAGCCTAGCGGGAGGTGCCTACGAGCAGTACTTC.

CDR3 residues: CASSHSGTSGSQANEQYF. The CDR3 DNA is TGTGCCAGCAGCCACTCGGGGACTAGCGGGAGTCAGGCAAACGAGCAGTACTTC. V is TRBV7-9 and J is TRBJ2-7; 14 nucleotides match TRBD2. J gave up 5 bases and V 5 bases, and 14 bases lay outside the gene matches. CDR1 SEHNR and CDR2 FQNEAQ come from the germline V gene (reference sequence). The CDR3 covers 18 residues.

Here the CDR3 reads CASSLGTSGRVADTQYF. In DNA, the CDR3 is TGCGCCAGCAGCCTCGGGACTAGCGGGAGAGTCGCAGATACGCAGTATTTT. The chain links TRBV4-3 to TRBJ2-3; 14 nucleotides agree with TRBD2. V lost 4 bases to trimming and J lost 4 bases; unmatched junction nucleotides: 7. This CDR3 has 17 residues. The V gene's germline CDR1 is LGHNA and CDR2 YSLEER.

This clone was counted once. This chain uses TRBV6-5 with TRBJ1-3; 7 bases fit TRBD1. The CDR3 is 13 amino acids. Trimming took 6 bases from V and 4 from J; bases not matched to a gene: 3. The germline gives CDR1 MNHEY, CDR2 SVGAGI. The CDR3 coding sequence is TGTGCCAGCAGCCCGGGACAGGGAAACACCATATATTTT. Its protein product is CASSPGQGNTIYF.

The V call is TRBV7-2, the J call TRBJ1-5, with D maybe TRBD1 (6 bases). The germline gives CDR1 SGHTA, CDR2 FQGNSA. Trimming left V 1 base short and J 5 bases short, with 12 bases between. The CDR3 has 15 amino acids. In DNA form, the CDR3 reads TGTGCCAGCAGCTTAGAGGGGGGGGTTGATCAGCCCCAGCATTTT. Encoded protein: CASSLEGGVDQPQHF.